This TCR beta chain was sequenced during a study of radiation and T cells in renal cell carcinoma. Libraries were prepared by immunoSEQ multiplex PCR; TCRdb keeps only in-frame clonotypes and omits some of them. The sample yields 50,000 to 65,000 clones, 65% to 80% seen once. Time point described: blood 4 weeks post-SBRT, at nephrectomy. This sample's treatment: 15 Gy SBRT to primary tumor, nephrectomy 4 weeks later. Germline-derived CDR1 and CDR2 are SQVTM and ANQGSEA. V was clipped by 4 bases and J by 7 bases, with 13 bases between them. The CDR3 length is 13 residues. The genes are TRBV29-1 and TRBJ1-4; a possible D gene is TRBD1 (5 bases). Specimen: blood, collected from a patient whose treatment included radiotherapy and nephrectomy. The sequence came from a man in his 60s with renal cell carcinoma. The CDR3 DNA sequence: TGCAGCGTTGGGAGGCAGGGTGGTGAAAAACTGTTTTTT. It codes for CSVGRQGGEKLFF.